These T cell receptor beta chains were read from a single sample in a study of T cell responses to AZD1222 COVID-19 vaccine. TCRdb's copy holds only in-frame clones and misses some; the assay was immunoSEQ multiplex PCR. The table shows 160,000 or so clones, with just under 90% occurring only once. Source: peripheral blood, taken 28 days after the second dose of the MenACWY control vaccine. The receptors here all came from an adult who received the MenACWY meningococcal vaccine as a control. Both conserved end residues are part of each CDR3. The D gene is left open where the match is weak. Part of the rows lack a size; the others show once, few, many or a class for expanded clones.

abundance	v_gene	j_gene	d_gene	CDR3aa	CDR3nt
-	TRBV7-2	TRBJ2-5	-	CASSTEPGSTETQYF	TGTGCCAGCAGCACCGAACCGGGATCAACAGAGACCCAGTACTTC
-	TRBV7-2	TRBJ2-7	-	CASSLGGPSWQYF	TGTGCCAGCAGCTTAGGGGGTCCGAGTTGGCAGTACTTC
-	TRBV5-6	TRBJ1-5	-	CASSLGGRDQPQHF	TGTGCCAGCAGCTTGGGTGGCAGGGATCAGCCCCAGCATTTT
-	TRBV28	TRBJ1-2	-	CASVEGGAYGYTF	TGTGCCAGCGTCGAGGGGGGGGCCTATGGCTACACCTTC
-	TRBV7-2	TRBJ1-6	-	CASSSRGGGSPLHF	TGTGCCAGCAGCTCCAGGGGAGGCGGTTCACCCCTCCACTTT
-	TRBV3-1/TRBV3-2	TRBJ1-5	-	CASSRAHQPQHF	TGTGCCAGCAGCCGAGCCCATCAGCCCCAGCATTTT
-	TRBV12-3/TRBV12-4	TRBJ1-4	TRBD1	CASTRGANEKLFF	TGTGCCAGCACCAGGGGGGCTAATGAAAAACTGTTTTTT
once	TRBV4-2	TRBJ2-1	-	CASSPLAGDSTRPGSYNEQFF	TGTGCCAGCAGCCCCTTGGCTGGCGACTCAACCCGACCCGGGTCCTACAATGAGCAGTTCTTC
-	TRBV7-2	TRBJ1-1	-	CASSLDLYTEAFF	TGTGCCAGCAGCTTAGATCTGTACACTGAAGCTTTCTTT
-	TRBV25-1	TRBJ1-2	-	CASRGTAGYTF	TGTGCCAGCAGGGGAACGGCGGGCTACACCTTC
-	TRBV6-2/TRBV6-3	TRBJ2-7	TRBD1	CASSYDGTAAYEQYF	TGTGCCAGCAGTTACGACGGGACAGCTGCCTACGAGCAGTACTTC
-	TRBV7-2	TRBJ2-3	-	CASSLYSTDTQYF	TGTGCCAGCAGCTTATACAGCACAGATACGCAGTATTTT
once	TRBV19	TRBJ2-2	-	CASSIGTGELFF	TGTGCCAGTAGTATTGGCACCGGGGAGCTGTTTTTT
-	TRBV7-3	TRBJ1-2	-	CASSLMGRAGYTF	TGTGCCAGCAGCTTAATGGGGCGGGCTGGCTACACCTTC
-	TRBV27	TRBJ2-7	-	CASSLSLHGGGTYEQYF	TGTGCCAGCAGTTTATCTCTTCATGGGGGAGGTACCTACGAGCAGTACTTC
once	TRBV18	TRBJ2-1	TRBD2	CASSPPTSGGNEQFF	TGTGCCAGCTCACCACCGACATCGGGGGGGAATGAGCAGTTCTTC
-	TRBV28	TRBJ1-1	-	CASSLYRSEAFF	TGTGCCAGCAGTTTATATCGAAGTGAAGCTTTCTTT
-	TRBV7-7	TRBJ1-3	-	CASSLGPTISGNTIYF	TGTGCCAGCAGCTTAGGACCTACTATCTCTGGAAACACCATATATTTT
-	TRBV28	TRBJ2-5	-	CASSLQARYIQETQYF	TGTGCCAGCAGTTTACAGGCGCGGTATATCCAAGAGACCCAGTACTTC
-	TRBV28	TRBJ1-1	TRBD1	CASRLQGANEAFF	TGTGCCAGCAGATTACAGGGGGCTAATGAAGCTTTCTTT
-	TRBV9	TRBJ2-5	TRBD1	CASSVPPDRGVETQYF	TGTGCCAGCAGCGTACCCCCAGACAGGGGCGTAGAGACCCAGTACTTC
-	TRBV6-1	TRBJ2-7	-	CASSEAAGSSYEQYF	TGTGCCAGCAGTGAAGCAGCGGGTAGCTCCTACGAGCAGTACTTC
-	TRBV18	TRBJ2-1	-	CASSPNPYNEQFF	TGTGCCAGCTCACCGAACCCCTACAATGAGCAGTTCTTC
-	TRBV2	TRBJ1-6	-	CASSEDRTGAYLHF	TGTGCCAGCAGTGAAGACCGTACGGGGGCCTACCTCCACTTT
-	TRBV3-1/TRBV3-2	TRBJ1-5	-	CASSQDYQPNQPQHF	TGTGCCAGCAGCCAAGATTATCAGCCCAATCAGCCCCAGCATTTT
-	TRBV5-1	TRBJ2-1	TRBD2	CASSLEPSSGSYEQFF	TGCGCCAGCAGCTTGGAACCGAGTAGCGGGAGTTATGAGCAGTTCTTC
once	TRBV28	TRBJ1-6	TRBD1	CASRNGQGQSPLHF	TGTGCCAGCAGAAATGGACAGGGGCAGTCACCCCTCCACTTT
-	TRBV4-3	TRBJ2-7	-	CASSPILGRLTYEQYF	TGCGCCAGCAGTCCTATTTTAGGTCGCCTTACCTACGAGCAGTACTTC
-	TRBV30	TRBJ1-1	-	CARKGVPDTEAFF	TGTGCCCGAAAGGGGGTACCGGACACTGAAGCTTTCTTT
-	TRBV2	TRBJ1-4	-	CASSEGLSGKLFF	TGTGCCAGCAGTGAGGGACTGAGCGGAAAACTGTTTTTT
-	TRBV5-1	TRBJ1-3	TRBD1	CASSLVQGEHTIYF	TGCGCCAGCAGCTTGGTACAGGGGGAGCACACCATATATTTT
-	TRBV2	TRBJ2-7	-	CASSDGGSYEQYF	TGTGCCAGCAGTGATGGGGGATCCTACGAGCAGTACTTC
-	TRBV28	TRBJ2-5	-	CASSPLKGYQETQYF	TGTGCCAGCAGTCCTCTCAAAGGGTACCAAGAGACCCAGTACTTC
-	TRBV5-1	TRBJ2-2	TRBD2	CASSYLAGANTGELFF	TGCGCCAGCAGTTATCTAGCGGGGGCTAACACCGGGGAGCTGTTTTTT
-	TRBV29-1	TRBJ2-7	-	CSVGGLPYEQYF	TGCAGCGTTGGGGGGCTTCCCTACGAGCAGTACTTC
-	TRBV5-1	TRBJ1-1	TRBD1	CASRATNRGSDTEAFF	TGCGCCAGCAGGGCGACAAACAGGGGAAGTGACACTGAAGCTTTCTTT
-	TRBV10-2	TRBJ1-1	TRBD1	CASSPTGNFMNTEAFF	TGCGCCAGCAGCCCGACAGGGAACTTCATGAACACTGAAGCTTTCTTT
-	TRBV5-8	TRBJ2-1	-	CASSLRDEQFF	TGTGCCAGCAGCCTCCGGGATGAGCAGTTCTTC
once	TRBV28	TRBJ1-2	-	CASSTRNYGYTF	TGTGCCAGCAGTACCCGGAACTATGGCTACACCTTC
-	TRBV19	TRBJ2-1	-	CASRRRENEQFF	TGTGCCTCAAGGAGGAGGGAGAATGAGCAGTTCTTC
-	TRBV28	TRBJ1-3	-	CASSPSHTIYF	TGTGCCAGCAGTCCTAGTCACACCATATATTTT
-	TRBV18	TRBJ2-6	TRBD2	CASSPTRGSLSGANVLTF	TGTGCCAGCTCACCCACGCGGGGGAGCCTCTCTGGGGCCAACGTCCTGACTTTC
-	TRBV28	TRBJ2-7	-	CASTTLLDEQYF	TGTGCCAGCACAACCCTCCTCGACGAGCAGTACTTC
-	TRBV4-3	TRBJ2-7	-	CASSQDRGYEQYF	TGCGCCAGCAGCCAAGATCGAGGGTACGAGCAGTACTTC
-	TRBV30	TRBJ2-5	-	CAWSQPPSRFTETQYF	TGTGCCTGGAGCCAACCCCCCTCCAGGTTTACGGAGACCCAGTACTTC
once	TRBV28	TRBJ1-5	-	CASSLVGGSQPQHF	TGTGCCAGCAGTTTAGTAGGGGGAAGTCAGCCCCAGCATTTT
once	TRBV2	TRBJ2-5	TRBD1	CASSGTGTGRVTQYF	TGTGCCAGCAGCGGCACCGGGACAGGGAGGGTGACCCAGTACTTC
-	TRBV11-2	TRBJ2-7	-	CASSMPWGRRDYEQYF	TGTGCCAGCAGCATGCCGTGGGGGAGACGAGACTACGAGCAGTACTTC
-	TRBV5-1	TRBJ1-1	-	CASQGGSTEAFF	TGCGCCAGCCAGGGTGGGAGCACTGAAGCTTTCTTT
-	TRBV28	TRBJ1-1	-	CASSLIDLNTEAFF	TGTGCCAGCAGCCTGATTGATTTGAACACTGAAGCTTTCTTT
many	TRBV28	TRBJ1-5	-	CASSLRSGRRPQHF	TGTGCCAGCAGTTTGAGGTCAGGGCGGCGTCCCCAGCATTTT
-	TRBV28	TRBJ2-2	TRBD1	CASRPQGQWGTGELFF	TGTGCCAGCAGGCCCCAGGGACAGTGGGGGACCGGGGAGCTGTTTTTT
-	TRBV3-1/TRBV3-2	TRBJ2-2	TRBD1	CASSETSGQGNTGELFF	TGTGCCAGCAGCGAGACCTCGGGACAGGGAAACACCGGGGAGCTGTTTTTT
-	TRBV6-5	TRBJ1-2	-	CASKRGADYGYTF	TGTGCCAGCAAAAGGGGCGCAGACTATGGCTACACCTTC
few	TRBV5-5	TRBJ2-1	-	CASSFSPSEREQFF	TGTGCCAGCAGCTTTAGTCCCAGCGAGAGAGAGCAGTTCTTC
-	TRBV28	TRBJ1-5	-	CASSPRNQPQHF	TGTGCCAGCAGTCCTCGGAATCAGCCCCAGCATTTT
-	TRBV6-2/TRBV6-3	TRBJ1-5	-	CASSYSAGTGNQPQHF	TGTGCCAGCAGCTACTCCGCGGGGACGGGCAATCAGCCCCAGCATTTT
-	TRBV9	TRBJ2-2	TRBD1	CASSVGAGQATGELFF	TGTGCCAGCAGCGTTGGCGCGGGACAGGCGACCGGGGAGCTGTTTTTT